This T cell receptor beta chain was identified during a study of tumor and adjacent non-tumor tissue in lung cancer. As for the study in general: Patients comprised roughly 12 adenocarcinoma, a couple of squamous cell carcinoma and 1 small cell lung cancer. Study-wide findings and caveats: Normal lung showed higher cumulative top 100 clone frequency than tumor. Significantly higher TCR diversity was found in tumor than normal lung.

This CDR3 spans 13 amino acids. V dropped 10 bases and J dropped 2; count of bases not matched to a gene: 7. From germline, CDR1 is MNHEY and CDR2 SVGEGT. The template was RNA from unsorted bulk tissue. Donors were chemotherapy-naive, newly diagnosed lung cancer surgical patients in China, August–late 2014. A modified ARM-PCR protocol with three rounds of nested PCR amplified TCRbeta. TCRdb independently ran MiXCR on the multiplex PCR reads; one entry per CDR3 protein. The sample lists over 100,000 distinct CDR3 sequences; more than 60% were seen once. This clonotype showed up many times. Its antigen is undetermined.

V and J are TRBV6-2 or TRBV6-3 and TRBJ2-5; the match to TRBD1 covers 7 bases. The specimen sequenced was lung tumor tissue. This receptor was obtained from a woman aged 60-75 years with non-small cell lung cancer. CDR3 in amino acids: CATTGTVQETQYF. Here the CDR3 DNA reads TGTGCCACGACGGGGACAGTGCAAGAGACCCAGTACTTC.